Listed below are T cell receptor beta chains from one sample, sequenced in a study of blood T cells in healthy people across ages. One entry per CDR3 protein, called by TCRdb with MiXCR from the 5' RACE reads. The sample has some 850,000 distinct CDR3 sequences; 20% to 30% are singletons. The same sample was also used in a study of T cells of mothers and their children.

The sequencing sample was made of blood. These receptors all stem from a boy aged 5-17 years in good health. The CDR3 runs from the conserved cysteine through the conserved F or W.

length: 15; J: TRBJ2-2; V: TRBV25-1; CDR3: CASSAVMLGTGELFF
length: 13; J: TRBJ2-3; V: TRBV24-1; CDR3: CATSSSGTDTQYF
length: 12; J: TRBJ2-2; V: TRBV20-1; CDR3: CSARTDTGELFF
length: 14; J: TRBJ2-5; V: TRBV30; CDR3: CAWSESRTKETQYF
length: 15; J: TRBJ2-7; V: TRBV21-1; CDR3: CASKGAGRRAYEQYF
length: 14; J: TRBJ1-1; V: TRBV15; CDR3: CATSKTGVRAEAFF
length: 14; J: TRBJ2-5; V: TRBV6-1; CDR3: CASTQGGGRETQYF
length: 16; J: .; V: TRBV15; CDR3: CATSSPGGGPSYEQYF
length: 12; J: TRBJ2-1; V: TRBV20-1; CDR3: CSARDKNNEQFF
length: 15; J: TRBJ2-7; V: TRBV20-1; CDR3: CSARKPGLAYYEQYF
length: 14; J: TRBJ1-1; V: TRBV5-1; CDR3: CASSFGDPNTEAFF
length: 15; J: TRBJ1-1; V: TRBV11-2; CDR3: CASSPQDRGNTEAFF
length: 17; J: .; V: TRBV6-5; CDR3: CASSRLQVSGFGYEQYF
length: 12; J: TRBJ2-7; V: TRBV20-1; CDR3: CSARSPGYEQYF
length: 11; J: .; V: TRBV20-1; CDR3: CSVIRGNEQFF
length: 14; J: TRBJ2-2; V: TRBV30; CDR3: CAWSGQTNTGELFF
length: 14; J: TRBJ2-7; V: TRBV6-6; CDR3: CASSFQIQGYEQYF
length: 13; J: TRBJ2-5; V: TRBV29-1; CDR3: CSGKGQGVETQYF
length: 15; J: TRBJ2-2; V: TRBV29-1; CDR3: CSVVSGHVNTGELFF
length: 16; J: TRBJ2-3; V: TRBV27; CDR3: CASSKGTGGGTDTQYF
length: 16; J: TRBJ2-2; V: TRBV11-2; CDR3: CASSLDLRVYTGELFF
length: 17; J: TRBJ2-5; V: TRBV9; CDR3: CASSVGPAGGLQETQYF
length: 15; J: TRBJ2-5; V: TRBV20-1; CDR3: CSARDRPGTIETQYF
length: 15; J: TRBJ2-2; V: TRBV7-2; CDR3: CASSPKFGGTGELFF
length: 17; J: TRBJ2-1; V: TRBV15; CDR3: CATSREFGLGPYNEQFF
length: 15; J: TRBJ2-5; V: TRBV2; CDR3: CASRLLGQGQETQYF
length: 13; J: TRBJ2-3; V: TRBV12-3/TRBV12-4; CDR3: CASSSWVPDTQYF
length: 12; J: TRBJ2-3; V: TRBV12-3/TRBV12-4; CDR3: CASSSGTGTQYF
length: 14; J: TRBJ1-3; V: TRBV5-1; CDR3: CASSPGTRGNTIYF
length: 13; J: TRBJ2-7; V: TRBV28; CDR3: CASSLGQLSEQYF
length: 15; J: TRBJ2-1; V: TRBV7-6; CDR3: CASSRLADDVYEQFF
length: 13; J: TRBJ2-5; V: TRBV20-1; CDR3: CSAGPGGTETQYF
length: 13; J: TRBJ2-5; V: TRBV12-3/TRBV12-4; CDR3: CASSYRGHETQYF
length: 16; J: TRBJ2-3; V: TRBV3-1; CDR3: CASSLRTSGTTDTQYF
length: 16; J: TRBJ2-3; V: TRBV18; CDR3: CASINFRGGGTDTQYF
length: 18; J: .; V: TRBV21-1; CDR3: CASSNGPINREESYEQYF
length: 15; J: TRBJ1-2; V: TRBV27; CDR3: CASSSPGPAGYGYTF
length: 17; J: TRBJ1-1; V: TRBV12-3/TRBV12-4; CDR3: CASSLVWQGDLNTEAFF
length: 13; J: TRBJ2-7; V: TRBV6-1; CDR3: CASSEDVTYEQYF
length: 15; J: TRBJ2-7; V: TRBV3-1; CDR3: CASSQEGLAGDEQYF
length: 15; J: TRBJ2-3; V: TRBV20-1; CDR3: CSAYGPGGLTGTQYF
length: 13; J: TRBJ1-2; V: TRBV7-2; CDR3: CATTEPPGNGYTF